This T cell receptor (beta chain) was identified in a study of blood T cell repertoires in COVID-19. Overall study: The study drew acute and convalescent COVID-19 samples from the United States, Italy and Spain.

Using immunoSEQ multiplex PCR, the repertoire was profiled, and TCRdb retains in-frame clones only, with some absent. This sample has 210,000 or so clones, with around four fifths found just once. CDR1 and CDR2 from the germline V gene are MGHDK and SYGVNS. The CDR3 sequence is 13 residues long. The trim removed 7 bases at V and 3 bases at J, leaving 5 bases unmatched. The sequenced material came from peripheral blood. The sequence was obtained from a woman between 45 and 65 years old with active or convalescent COVID-19. This rearrangement joins TRBV25-1 to TRBJ1-1, with TRBD1 identical over 7 bases. CDR3 loop: CASTRTGYTEAFF. As DNA, the CDR3 is TGTGCCAGCACGCGGACAGGCTACACTGAAGCTTTCTTT. The full variable domain, rest sourced from reference TRBV25-1 and TRBJ1-1, is EADIYQTPRYLVIGTGKKITLECSQTMGHDKMYWYQQDPGMELHLIHYSYGVNSTEKGDLSSESTVSRIRTEHFPLTLESARPSHTSQYLCASTRTGYTEAFFGQGTRLTVV.